This TCR beta chain was sequenced in a study of response to subunit inactivated influenza vaccine. General observations from the study: The study's authors posited that every seasonal influenza vaccination enlists few new T cells.

On this clonotype: Antigen unknown.

Trimming removed 4 bases at V and 7 bases at J, with 23 bases between. Germline loops: CDR1 SGHKS, CDR2 YYEKEE (reference sequence). The CDR3 length is 17 residues. One entry per CDR3 protein, called by TCRdb with MiXCR from the RT-PCR reads. The sample holds about 480,000 distinct CDR3 sequences, roughly 23% seen once. The TCR originated in a man in his forties or fifties who received an inactivated influenza vaccine. The source was CD4+ T cells sorted from PBMCs, collected 5 days after vaccination. This chain uses TRBV5-5 with TRBJ2-2, with D possibly being TRBD2 (7 bases). The CDR3 sequence is CASSAQRGAPQFGELFF. Written as DNA, the CDR3 is TGTGCCAGCAGCGCCCAACGGGGGGCACCCCAATTCGGGGAGCTGTTTTTT.